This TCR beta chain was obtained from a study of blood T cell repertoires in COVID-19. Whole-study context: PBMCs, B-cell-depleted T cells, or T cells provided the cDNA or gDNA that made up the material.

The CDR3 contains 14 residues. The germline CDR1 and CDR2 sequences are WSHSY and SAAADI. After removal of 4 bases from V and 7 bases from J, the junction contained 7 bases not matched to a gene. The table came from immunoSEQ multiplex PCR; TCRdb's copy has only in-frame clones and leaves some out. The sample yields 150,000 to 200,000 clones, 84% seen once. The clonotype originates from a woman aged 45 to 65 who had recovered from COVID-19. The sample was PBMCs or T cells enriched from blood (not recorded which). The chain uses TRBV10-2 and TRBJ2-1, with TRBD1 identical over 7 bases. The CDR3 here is CASSGGQFGNEQFF. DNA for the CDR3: TGCGCCAGCAGTGGGGGACAGTTTGGGAATGAGCAGTTCTTC.